This record concerns one T cell receptor (beta chain) sequence. Its antigen is not yet known. Base quality data are lacking; no much larger clone is found one base away. This same CDR3 is encoded by further DNA sequences in the sample. This entry is derived from a study of shared clonotypes between healthy human individuals (dated by TCRdb to 2018 to 2021). Turning to the overall study: Three men and a couple of women, aged 18 to 49 years, made up the cohort. For each donor, CD4 naive and CD4 memory were each given three plates, CD8 naive was given two plates, and CD8 memory was given one plate. Blood TCR repertoires of roughly five healthy adults were deeply sequenced to estimate repertoire size and the extent of clonotype sharing between individuals. Different laboratories and diverse techniques were used to prepare libraries and sequence TCR repertoires, to increase sequencing depth and limit assay-specific biases. Leukapheresis yielded between about 0.85 and 10 billion PBMCs per donor. Findings and caveats that apply to the study as a whole: Clonotypes shared by all four sorted-subset donors showed higher generation probabilities than non-shared clonotypes. The genetic and exposure-history diversity represented was limited by the small number of donors. Sampling was limited to blood, and TCR repertoires in tissue likely differ from TCR repertoires in blood. Based on pairwise subsampling, the degree of clonotype sharing among donors was expected to be affected by sequencing depth. Incomplete sequencing was indicated by rarefaction of sorted-subset datasets, despite the large sequencing depth. Estimated clonotype richness was generally larger for naive than for memory subsets. Roughly 5% of naive CD4, around 4% of naive CD8, 2.3% of memory CD4, and approximately 0.39% of memory CD8 clonotypes were shared across a few donors.

TCR CDR3 regions were amplified from genomic DNA by multiplex PCR using the deep immunoSEQ assay. Extracted genomic DNA from each cell subset was distributed evenly across all wells of several immunoSEQ 96-well plates, and each plate was treated as a replicate. For sorted subsets, each replicate PCR was loaded with 200 ng genomic DNA, equivalent to some 31,000 T cell genomes. The purified libraries were quantified using a Qubit 3.0 fluorometer, sized with a Bioanalyzer 2100, and then quantified again using the KAPA Library Quantification kit. A separate single-read 150-cycle Illumina NextSeq 550 flow cell was used to sequence each immunoSEQ 96-well plate. In the source study's methods: The immunoSEQ output contained only junctional sequences without quality scores, so filtering could not match that applied to full-length reads. To assign V/J genes and CDR3, sequences were annotated against IMGT germline references using PyIR, a Python wrapper for IgBLAST v1.9. Any read was removed if the V/J assignment was weak (E-value above 1e-6), the CDR3 was missing, or the read contained stop codons, out-of-frame junctions, or ambiguous translated residues. V3J clonotypes were defined by identical inferred V gene, J gene, and CDR3 amino acid sequence. Percentage overlap between repertoires was calculated by dividing the number of shared unique clonotypes by the size of the smaller repertoire. RTK rarefaction, the Chao1 estimator, and Recon v2.1 estimates of unobserved clonotypes were used to assess repertoire richness. Generation probabilities were computed with OLGA for all TCRbeta clonotypes obtained by the gDNA method from several donors. In TCRdb, the immuneACCESS table is reduced to in-frame sequences with V and J assigned. These tables do not hold every clone; where another copy was compared, an unresolved V gene accounts for under half, and the others remain unexplained. D and trimming come from the DNA, and the V and J calls and clone size come from that table. The sample yields 950,000 to 1,200,000 clones; approximately 77% were counted once. The ten largest clones capture 0.7% to 0.95% of the sample.

From V the trimming removes 2 bases and from J it removes 7 bases, while the gene matches leave 2 bases of the junction unaccounted for. Its CDR3 holds 13 amino acids, cysteine through phenylalanine. Here the CDR3 DNA is all that survives: 39 bases in frame from base 1. Sequences SGHRS (CDR1) and YFSETQ (CDR2) are obtained from the germline V gene. The donors were healthy, HIV-negative adults with no recently reported acute infections or vaccinations. All donors were Caucasian adults living in Nashville, Tennessee, USA. CD4+ T cells were enriched by magnetic negative selection, after which naive cells were positively selected on CD45RA and the negative fraction was taken as the memory subset. Blood was obtained by leukapheresis, after which PBMCs were separated by Ficoll-Histopaque density gradient centrifugation and cryopreserved in liquid nitrogen vapor phase. Purity and quantity of every magnetically sorted T cell population were checked by analytical flow cytometry. Each sorted fraction had its genomic DNA isolated and then quantified by UV absorbance on a Nanodrop 2000c.

The receptor's source is a man in his late teens or twenties in good health. Some clones in this sample may be carry-over from other donors' samples. The V and J genes are TRBV5-1 and TRBJ1-5, with 8 middle bases fitting TRBD1. What was sequenced was memory CD4+ T cells from PBMCs. The cell subset or site label here, explained by the study, means: CD45RA-negative fraction. Here the CDR3 is given as CASSLGQGQPQHF. The DNA is TGCGCCAGCAGCTTAGGACAGGGACAGCCCCAGCATTTT. Outside the CDR3, residues come from the reference TRBV5-1 and TRBJ1-5 proteins, so the full variable domain is: KAGVTQTPRYLIKTRGQQVTLSCSPISGHRSVSWYQQTPGQGLQFLFEYFSETQRNKGNFPGRFSGRQFSNSRSEMNVSTLELGDSALYLCASSLGQGQPQHFGDGTRLSIL.